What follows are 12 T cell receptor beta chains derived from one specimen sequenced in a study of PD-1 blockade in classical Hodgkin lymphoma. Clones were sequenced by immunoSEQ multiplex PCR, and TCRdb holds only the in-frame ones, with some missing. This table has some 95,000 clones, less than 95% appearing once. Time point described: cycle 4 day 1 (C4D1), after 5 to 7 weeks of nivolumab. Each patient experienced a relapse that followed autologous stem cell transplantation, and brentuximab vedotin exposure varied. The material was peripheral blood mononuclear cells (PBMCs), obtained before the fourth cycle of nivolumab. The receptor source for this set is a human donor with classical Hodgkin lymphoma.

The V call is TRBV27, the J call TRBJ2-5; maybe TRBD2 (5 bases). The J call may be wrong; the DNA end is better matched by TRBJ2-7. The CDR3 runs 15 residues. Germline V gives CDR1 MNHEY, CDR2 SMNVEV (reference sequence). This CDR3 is CASSSNRVDYYEQYF. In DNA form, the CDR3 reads TGTGCCAGCAGTTCCAACCGAGTCGACTACTACGAGCAGTACTTC.

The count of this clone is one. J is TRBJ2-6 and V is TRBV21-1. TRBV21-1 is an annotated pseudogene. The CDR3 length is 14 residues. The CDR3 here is CASSPGRGANVLTF. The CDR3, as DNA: TGTGCCAGCAGCCCAGGACGTGGGGCCAACGTCCTGACTTTC.

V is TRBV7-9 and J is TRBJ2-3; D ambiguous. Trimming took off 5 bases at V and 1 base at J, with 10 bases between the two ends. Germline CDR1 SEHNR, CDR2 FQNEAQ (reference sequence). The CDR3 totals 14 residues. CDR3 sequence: CASSRSTGTDTQYF. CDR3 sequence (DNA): TGTGCCAGCAGCCGATCTACCGGCACAGATACGCAGTATTTT.

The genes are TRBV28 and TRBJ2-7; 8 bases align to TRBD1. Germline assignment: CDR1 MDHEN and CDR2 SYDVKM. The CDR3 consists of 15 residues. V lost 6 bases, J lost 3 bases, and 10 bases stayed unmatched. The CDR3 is CASSPSFGQGYEQYF. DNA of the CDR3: TGTGCCAGCAGCCCTTCATTCGGACAGGGCTACGAGCAGTACTTC.

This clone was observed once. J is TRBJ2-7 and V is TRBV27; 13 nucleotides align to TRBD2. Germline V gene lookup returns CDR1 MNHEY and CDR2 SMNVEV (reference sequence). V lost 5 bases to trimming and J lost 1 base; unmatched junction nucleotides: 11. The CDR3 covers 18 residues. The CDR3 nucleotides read TGTGCCAGCAGTCCCCTCCGGACTAGCGGGGGACCATCCTACGAGCAGTACTTC. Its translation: CASSPLRTSGGPSYEQYF.

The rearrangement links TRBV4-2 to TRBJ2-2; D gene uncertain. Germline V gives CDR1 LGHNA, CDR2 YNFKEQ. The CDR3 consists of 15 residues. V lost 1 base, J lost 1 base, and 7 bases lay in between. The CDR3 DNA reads TGTGCCAGCAGCCAAGGAGGCGGGAACACCGGGGAGCTGTTTTTT. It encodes CASSQGGGNTGELFF.

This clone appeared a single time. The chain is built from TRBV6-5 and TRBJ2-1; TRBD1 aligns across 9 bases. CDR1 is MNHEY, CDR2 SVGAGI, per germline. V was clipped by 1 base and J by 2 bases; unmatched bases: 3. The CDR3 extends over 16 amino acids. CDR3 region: CASSYLGQGPYNEQFF. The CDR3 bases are TGTGCCAGCAGTTACTTGGGACAGGGTCCCTACAATGAGCAGTTCTTC.

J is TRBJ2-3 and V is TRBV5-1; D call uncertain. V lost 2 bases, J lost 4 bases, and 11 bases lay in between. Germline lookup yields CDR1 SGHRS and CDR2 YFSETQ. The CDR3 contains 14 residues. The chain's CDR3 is CASSFWDSADTQYF. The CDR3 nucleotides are TGCGCCAGCAGCTTCTGGGATTCCGCAGATACGCAGTATTTT.

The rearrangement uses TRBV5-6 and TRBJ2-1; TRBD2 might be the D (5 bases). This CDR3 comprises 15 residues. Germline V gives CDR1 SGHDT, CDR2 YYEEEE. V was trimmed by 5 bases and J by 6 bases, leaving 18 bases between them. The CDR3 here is CASSTVPGSGNEQFF. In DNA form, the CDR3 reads TGTGCCAGCAGTACCGTCCCGGGGTCGGGCAATGAGCAGTTCTTC.

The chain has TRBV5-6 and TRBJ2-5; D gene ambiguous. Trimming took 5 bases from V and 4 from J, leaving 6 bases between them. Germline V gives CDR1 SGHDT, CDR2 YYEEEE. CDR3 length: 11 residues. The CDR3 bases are TGTGCCAGCAGTGATAGAGAGACCCAGTACTTC. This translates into CASSDRETQYF.

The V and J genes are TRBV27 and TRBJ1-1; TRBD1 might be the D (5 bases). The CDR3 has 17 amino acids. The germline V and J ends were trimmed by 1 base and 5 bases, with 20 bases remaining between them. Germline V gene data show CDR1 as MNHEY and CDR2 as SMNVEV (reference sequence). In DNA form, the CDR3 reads TGTGCCAGCAGTTTATTAAGTCTGGGGGTCCGGGTAACTGAAGCTTTCTTT. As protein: CASSLLSLGVRVTEAFF.

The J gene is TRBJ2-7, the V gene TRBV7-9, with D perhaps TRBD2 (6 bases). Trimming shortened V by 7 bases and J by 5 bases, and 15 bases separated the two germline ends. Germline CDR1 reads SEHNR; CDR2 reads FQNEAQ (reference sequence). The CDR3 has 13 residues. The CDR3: CASTVGGIHEQYF. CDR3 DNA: TGTGCCAGCACCGTCGGGGGAATCCACGAGCAGTACTTC.